These 11 T cell receptor beta chains came from one sample sequenced in a study of T cell responses to AZD1222 COVID-19 vaccine. TCRdb keeps only in-frame clones here, not all; method: immunoSEQ multiplex PCR. This sample carries about 99,000 clones, 87% of them seen once, and the ten largest clones take about 2.9%. Sequenced material: peripheral blood, taken on day 0 of AZD1222 vaccination. These receptors were collected from an adult in good health.

This chain links TRBV27 with TRBJ1-6; D gene uncertain. Germline V gene data show CDR1 as MNHEY and CDR2 as SMNVEV (reference sequence). V lost 3 bases to trimming and J lost 6 bases, with 6 bases between them. CDR3 size: 13 residues. The DNA of the CDR3 is TGTGCCAGCAGTTTTTCTGCTAATTCACCCCTCCACTTT. It encodes CASSFSANSPLHF.

This sequence joins TRBV21-1 and TRBJ2-7. TRBV21-1 is noted as a pseudogene. The CDR3 contains 12 residues. CDR3 loop: CASSKTPYEQYV. Written as DNA, the CDR3 is TGTGCCAGCAGCAAAACCCCTTACGAGCAGTACGTC.

V usage is TRBV2 and J usage is TRBJ2-3; no firm D call. Deletions cut 6 bases from V and 1 base from J, with 5 bases between. CDR3 length: 12 amino acids. The germline gives CDR1 SNHLY, CDR2 FYNNEI. CDR3 in DNA: TGTGCCAGCAGCTCCCGCACAGATACGCAGTATTTT. Translated, it gives CASSSRTDTQYF.

This clone came up a few times. This chain joins TRBV11-3 and TRBJ2-3; either TRBD1 or TRBD2 may supply D (5 bases each). V was clipped by 3 bases and J by 2 bases, with 9 bases between them. The CDR3 sequence is 14 residues long. The V gene's germline CDR1 is SGHNT and CDR2 YENEEA. CDR3 nucleotide sequence: TGTGCCAGCAGCTTCGGGACCACCACAGATACGCAGTATTTT. Amino acid sequence: CASSFGTTTDTQYF.

The J gene is TRBJ1-1, the V gene TRBV6-2 or TRBV6-3; the D is unclear. CDR1 and CDR2 from the germline V gene are MNHEY and SVGEGT. The CDR3 is 13 amino acids. Trimming pared 0 bases from V and 7 bases from J, leaving 9 bases between. The CDR3 sequence: CASSYSISSEAFF. The CDR3 DNA reads as TGTGCCAGCAGTTACTCGATATCAAGTGAAGCTTTCTTT.

The chain combines TRBV5-4 with TRBJ1-2, with D perhaps matching TRBD1 (5 bases). This CDR3 is built from 14 residues. V was cut by 0 bases and J by 2 bases, with 8 bases left in between. CDR1 SGHNT and CDR2 YYREEE come from the germline V gene (reference sequence). The CDR3 DNA reads as TGTGCCAGCAGCTTGGGGCCAGGGAACTATGGCTACACCTTC. This codes for CASSLGPGNYGYTF.

The rearrangement uses TRBV5-4 and TRBJ2-1, with D perhaps TRBD2 (6 bases). Germline CDR1 and CDR2: SGHNT and YYREEE (reference sequence). The CDR3 has 13 residues. Trimming removed 2 bases from V and 12 bases from J, with 15 bases in between. CDR3 DNA sequence: TGTGCCAGCAGCTTACCAGGAGGGGTCGCGCAGTTCTTC. Translated: CASSLPGGVAQFF.

J is TRBJ1-2 and V is TRBV27; tentative D call: TRBD1 (5 bases). V lost 8 bases to trimming and J lost 8 bases, with 21 bases between them. CDR3 length: 14 residues. The germline V gene has CDR1 MNHEY and CDR2 SMNVEV (reference sequence). This chain's CDR3 is CASSLPKGVLGYTF. The CDR3, as DNA: TGTGCCAGCTCTCTCCCAAAAGGGGTTTTGGGCTACACCTTC.

In this sample, this clone turned up once. The V and J genes are TRBV19 and TRBJ1-1; possible D gene TRBD1, 6 bases. Trimming removed 5 bases from V and 10 bases from J, with 17 bases in between. Per the germline V gene, CDR1 is LNHDA and CDR2 is SQIVND (reference sequence). The CDR3 extends over 13 amino acids. The CDR3 reads CASSGAQGFSAFF. CDR3 bases: TGTGCCAGTAGTGGAGCACAGGGCTTCTCAGCTTTCTTT.

As concerns this clone: The junction shows a germline mismatch at one end, possibly a read error. The chain is built from TRBV5-1 and TRBJ2-1; D not certain. This CDR3 comprises 15 residues. CDR1 is SGHRS, CDR2 YFSETQ, per germline. CDR3 DNA: TGTGCCAGCAGCTTGAGTCTACAATCCTACAATGAGCAGTTCTTC. Translated: CASSLSLQSYNEQFF. The full variable domain, its missing parts supplied by reference TRBV5-1 and TRBJ2-1, is KAGVTQTPRYLIKTRGQQVTLSCSPISGHRSVSWYQQTPGQGLQFLFEYFSETQRNKGNFPGRFSGRQFSNSRSEMNVSTLELGDSALYLCASSLSLQSYNEQFFGPGTRLTVL.

This chain links TRBV7-3 with TRBJ1-2; D is undetermined. V lost 2 bases to trimming and J lost 8 bases, with 6 bases between them. This CDR3 spans 11 amino acids. The germline CDR1 and CDR2 sequences are SGHTA and FQGTGA. The CDR3 region has the DNA TGTGCCAGCAGCTTAGAGTCCGGCTACACCTTC. It codes for CASSLESGYTF.